This T cell receptor beta chain appears in the sequencing data of a study of Graves' ophthalmopathy and Graves' hyperthyroidism. The CDR3 has 13 residues. J lost 1 base, V lost 9 bases, and 0 bases had no gene match. Germline V gene data show CDR1 as SNHLY and CDR2 as FYNNEI. Amplification from RNA transcripts yielded the TCR beta CDR3 regions. RT-PCR in the first round used HTBI primers; a second-round multiplex PCR followed. TCRdb called the multiplex PCR reads again in MiXCR, with one record for every CDR3 protein. The sample records about 660,000 distinct CDR3 sequences, more than 40% being singletons. This clonotype was observed many times.

The sequence was obtained from an adult man with Graves' ophthalmopathy. The chain joins TRBV2 to TRBJ2-6; 7 nucleotides align to TRBD1. Sequenced material: peripheral blood. The DNA of the CDR3 is TGTGCCAGACAGGGGTCTGGGGCCAACGTCCTGACTTTC. Translating gives CARQGSGANVLTF.